A selection of T cell receptor beta chains follows, all from one sample in a study of T cell repertoires in cytomegalovirus infection. In TCRdb, the reads were re-called with MiXCR into one record per CDR3 protein. The sample has 400,000 or so distinct CDR3 sequences, 30% to 40% seen once; the top ten hold about 13%. Material for sequencing was PBMCs. The receptors were gathered from a human donor in good health (CMV status not recorded). Some clones in this sample may be carry-over from other donors' samples. The CDR3 runs from the conserved cysteine through the conserved F or W. A D gene is named only where the DNA matches it firmly. Some rows have no size entry. The others give once, few or many, or a class for an expanded clone.

len	v_gene	abundance	j_gene	d_gene	CDR3aa	CDR3nt
19	TRBV12-3/TRBV12-4	-	TRBJ1-3	TRBD1	CASSLGQGLFDPSGNTIYF	TGTGCCAGCAGTTTAGGACAGGGGCTTTTTGACCCCTCTGGAAACACCATATATTTT
17	TRBV6-6	-	TRBJ2-3	TRBD2	CASSPLSGGGGTDTQYF	TGTGCCAGCAGTCCCCTCTCTGGGGGGGGTGGCACAGATACGCAGTATTTT
15	TRBV7-2	many	TRBJ2-7	TRBD1	CASRKRQGDYYEQYF	TGTGCCAGCAGAAAAAGACAGGGCGACTACTACGAGCAGTACTTC
15	TRBV7-9	few	TRBJ2-5	-	CASSLVPRGDEAQYF	TGTGCCAGCAGCTTAGTGCCGAGGGGAGATGAGGCCCAGTACTTC
13	TRBV20-1	few	TRBJ1-5	TRBD1	CSASAGGSQPQHF	TGCAGTGCCTCTGCAGGGGGTAGTCAGCCCCAGCATTTT
15	TRBV6-6	-	TRBJ2-7	-	CASSYSNQGTYEQYF	TGTGCCAGCAGTTATTCCAACCAGGGAACCTACGAGCAGTACTTC
13	TRBV7-6	many	TRBJ2-3	-	CASSPRDGDTQYF	TGTGCCAGCAGCCCCCGGGATGGAGATACGCAGTATTTT
13	TRBV5-1	few	TRBJ2-3	-	CASSLVDGDTQYF	TGCGCCAGCAGCTTGGTAGATGGGGATACGCAGTATTTT
12	TRBV12-3/TRBV12-4	few	TRBJ1-6	TRBD1	CASSQGQPALHF	TGTGCCAGCAGTCAGGGACAGCCCGCCCTCCACTTT
20	TRBV4-1	-	TRBJ2-3	-	CASSQVPPEGDLVAVDTQYF	TGCGCCAGCAGCCAAGTCCCTCCGGAAGGTGATCTTGTAGCGGTAGATACGCAGTATTTT
11	TRBV6-1	-	TRBJ2-2	TRBD1	CASSGGQSMFF	TGTGCCAGCAGTGGGGGACAGTCGATGTTTTTT
14	TRBV28	-	TRBJ1-2	-	CASILSGPSYGYTF	TGTGCCAGCATTCTCTCCGGACCAAGCTATGGCTACACCTTC
16	TRBV7-9	many	TRBJ2-1	-	CASSLADLGDLDEQFF	TGTGCCAGCAGCTTGGCGGACTTGGGGGATCTTGATGAGCAGTTCTTC
14	TRBV20-1	-	TRBJ1-4	-	CSASDGAGNEKLFF	TGCAGTGCTAGTGACGGGGCGGGAAATGAAAAACTGTTTTTT
12	TRBV11-2	few	TRBJ1-1	-	CASRRGVREAFF	TGTGCCAGCAGACGAGGGGTTCGTGAAGCTTTCTTT
16	TRBV5-1	-	TRBJ2-5	TRBD1	CASSNRDRGNSETQYF	TGCGCCAGCAGCAACCGGGACAGGGGAAATAGCGAGACCCAGTACTTC
10	TRBV20-1	-	TRBJ2-1	-	CSVRDNEQFF	TGCAGTGTACGAGACAATGAGCAGTTCTTC
15	TRBV7-6	many	TRBJ2-1	TRBD2	CASTPGTSTYNEQFF	TGTGCCAGCACCCCTGGGACTAGCACCTACAATGAGCAGTTCTTC
16	TRBV28	few	TRBJ1-5	TRBD1	CASSGHRGGGNQPQHF	TGTGCCAGCAGTGGACACAGGGGGGGCGGCAATCAGCCCCAGCATTTT
13	TRBV20-1	many	TRBJ2-3	-	CSASGASTDTQYF	TGCAGTGCTAGCGGAGCTAGCACAGATACGCAGTATTTT
13	TRBV11-2	-	TRBJ1-2	TRBD1	CASSQDYRGLASF	TGTGCCAGCAGCCAAGACTACAGGGGATTGGCCTCCTTC
14	TRBV6-1	few	TRBJ1-5	TRBD1	CASTKQGGVQPQHF	TGTGCCAGCACTAAACAGGGGGGGGTTCAGCCCCAGCATTTT
15	TRBV6-6	-	TRBJ1-2	-	CVSSYRLGELHGYTF	TGTGTCAGCAGTTACCGGTTGGGGGAACTACATGGCTACACCTTC
14	TRBV12-3/TRBV12-4	few	TRBJ2-5	TRBD2	CASSLAGLEETQYF	TGTGCCAGCAGTTTAGCGGGACTAGAAGAGACCCAGTACTTC
15	TRBV5-1	few	TRBJ1-2	-	CASSLVVRGSDGYTF	TGCGCCAGCAGCTTGGTTGTCAGGGGTTCGGATGGCTACACCTTC
16	TRBV7-6	many	TRBJ1-4	-	CASSGKRGLTNEKLFF	TGTGCCAGCAGCGGCAAGAGGGGGTTAACTAATGAAAAACTGTTTTTT
14	TRBV5-1	-	TRBJ1-4	-	CASSRDTSRGQLFF	TGCGCCAGCAGCCGTGACACCAGCCGAGGACAACTGTTTTTT
15	TRBV11-2	-	TRBJ1-6	-	CTSNLGGWGNSPLHF	TGTACCAGCAACTTAGGCGGTTGGGGAAATTCACCCCTCCACTTT
15	TRBV27	-	TRBJ1-2	TRBD1	CARSTSGGTGYGYTF	TGTGCCAGAAGTACCTCAGGGGGCACGGGTTATGGCTACACCTTC
17	TRBV11-2	-	TRBJ1-1	-	CASSLDWRVYMNTEAFF	TGTGCCAGCAGCTTAGATTGGAGGGTCTACATGAACACTGAAGCTTTCTTT
19	TRBV4-2	-	TRBJ1-1	-	CASSQVTTGSAPMDTEAFF	TGTGCCAGCAGCCAAGTCACAACAGGGTCTGCTCCTATGGACACTGAAGCTTTCTTT
15	TRBV6-1	-	TRBJ1-4	-	CASSDSGHSNEKLFF	TGTGCCAGCAGTGATTCGGGACATTCTAATGAAAAACTGTTTTTT
15	TRBV12-3/TRBV12-4	once	TRBJ2-7	TRBD1	CASSFRGTGGYEQYF	TGTGCCAGCAGTTTTCGTGGGACAGGGGGCTACGAGCAGTACTTC
14	TRBV12-3/TRBV12-4	many	TRBJ1-5	-	CASSPGTNNQPQHF	TGTGCCAGCAGCCCCGGGACAAACAATCAGCCCCAGCATTTT
13	TRBV5-4	few	TRBJ1-5	-	CASSAEPQKPQHF	TGTGCCAGCAGCGCAGAGCCTCAGAAGCCCCAGCATTTT
14	TRBV7-9	-	TRBJ1-1	-	CASSLVLGMAEAFF	TGTGCCAGCAGCTTAGTCTTAGGAATGGCTGAAGCTTTCTTT
16	TRBV7-4	few	TRBJ2-3	-	CASSAAGQRGTDTQYF	TGTGCCAGCAGCGCGGCGGGACAGCGTGGCACAGATACGCAGTATTTT
16	TRBV28	few	TRBJ2-3	TRBD2	CASTGLAGVGTDTQYF	TGTGCCAGTACGGGACTAGCGGGGGTCGGCACAGATACGCAGTATTTT
16	TRBV4-3	many	TRBJ2-2	TRBD1	CASSQGQGTFTGELFF	TGCGCCAGCAGCCAAGGACAGGGGACTTTTACCGGGGAGCTGTTTTTT
15	TRBV7-8	-	TRBJ1-1	-	CASSLARAGGTEAFF	TGTGCCAGCAGCTTAGCCCGGGCGGGGGGGACTGAAGCTTTCTTT
16	TRBV4-2	-	TRBJ2-5	-	CASSPTWSGNQETQYF	TGTGCCAGCAGCCCGACCTGGTCCGGGAACCAAGAGACCCAGTACTTC
13	TRBV12-3/TRBV12-4	-	TRBJ1-2	-	CASSSGSWEGYTF	TGTGCCAGCAGTTCCGGGTCCTGGGAGGGCTACACCTTC
16	TRBV24-1	-	TRBJ2-2	TRBD2	CATGTSGGPNTGELFF	TGTGCCACCGGCACTAGCGGGGGGCCGAACACCGGGGAGCTGTTTTTT
17	TRBV7-2	-	TRBJ2-5	-	CASSLAGLSGWKETQYF	TGTGCCAGCAGCTTAGCCGGACTATCGGGGTGGAAAGAGACCCAGTACTTC
15	TRBV6-5	-	TRBJ1-6	-	CASSGGRRENSPLHF	TGTGCCAGCAGTGGGGGGAGACGGGAAAATTCACCCCTCCACTTT
15	TRBV27	-	TRBJ2-7	-	CASSLKQVGSYEQYF	TGTGCCAGCAGTTTAAAACAGGTGGGCTCCTACGAGCAGTACTTC
16	TRBV5-6	-	TRBJ1-2	TRBD1	CASSKTGTGVLHGYTF	TGTGCCAGCAGCAAAACCGGGACAGGGGTCCTCCATGGCTACACCTTC
16	TRBV6-6	few	TRBJ2-2	-	CASSYSSPRITGELFF	TGTGCCAGCAGTTACTCGAGCCCGCGTATCACCGGGGAGCTGTTTTTT
17	TRBV19	-	TRBJ2-1	TRBD2	CDSSKTSGGSSYNEQFF	TGTGACAGTAGCAAAACTAGCGGGGGGTCTTCCTACAATGAGCAGTTCTTC
15	TRBV23-1	-	TRBJ1-5	-	CASPSPKGGNQPQHF	TGCGCCAGCCCTTCTCCGAAGGGGGGAAATCAGCCCCAGCATTTT
14	TRBV7-9	few	TRBJ2-3	TRBD2	CASQAGGPADTQYF	TGTGCCAGCCAAGCGGGGGGCCCGGCCGATACGCAGTATTTT
17	TRBV6-6	few	TRBJ1-5	TRBD1	CASSLPTSGQPNQPQHF	TGTGCCAGCAGTCTCCCAACCTCGGGACAGCCGAATCAGCCCCAGCATTTT
17	TRBV6-5	few	TRBJ2-3	TRBD2	CASSYLSLAGSPDTQYF	TGTGCCAGCAGTTACCTCTCGTTAGCGGGGTCCCCAGATACGCAGTATTTT